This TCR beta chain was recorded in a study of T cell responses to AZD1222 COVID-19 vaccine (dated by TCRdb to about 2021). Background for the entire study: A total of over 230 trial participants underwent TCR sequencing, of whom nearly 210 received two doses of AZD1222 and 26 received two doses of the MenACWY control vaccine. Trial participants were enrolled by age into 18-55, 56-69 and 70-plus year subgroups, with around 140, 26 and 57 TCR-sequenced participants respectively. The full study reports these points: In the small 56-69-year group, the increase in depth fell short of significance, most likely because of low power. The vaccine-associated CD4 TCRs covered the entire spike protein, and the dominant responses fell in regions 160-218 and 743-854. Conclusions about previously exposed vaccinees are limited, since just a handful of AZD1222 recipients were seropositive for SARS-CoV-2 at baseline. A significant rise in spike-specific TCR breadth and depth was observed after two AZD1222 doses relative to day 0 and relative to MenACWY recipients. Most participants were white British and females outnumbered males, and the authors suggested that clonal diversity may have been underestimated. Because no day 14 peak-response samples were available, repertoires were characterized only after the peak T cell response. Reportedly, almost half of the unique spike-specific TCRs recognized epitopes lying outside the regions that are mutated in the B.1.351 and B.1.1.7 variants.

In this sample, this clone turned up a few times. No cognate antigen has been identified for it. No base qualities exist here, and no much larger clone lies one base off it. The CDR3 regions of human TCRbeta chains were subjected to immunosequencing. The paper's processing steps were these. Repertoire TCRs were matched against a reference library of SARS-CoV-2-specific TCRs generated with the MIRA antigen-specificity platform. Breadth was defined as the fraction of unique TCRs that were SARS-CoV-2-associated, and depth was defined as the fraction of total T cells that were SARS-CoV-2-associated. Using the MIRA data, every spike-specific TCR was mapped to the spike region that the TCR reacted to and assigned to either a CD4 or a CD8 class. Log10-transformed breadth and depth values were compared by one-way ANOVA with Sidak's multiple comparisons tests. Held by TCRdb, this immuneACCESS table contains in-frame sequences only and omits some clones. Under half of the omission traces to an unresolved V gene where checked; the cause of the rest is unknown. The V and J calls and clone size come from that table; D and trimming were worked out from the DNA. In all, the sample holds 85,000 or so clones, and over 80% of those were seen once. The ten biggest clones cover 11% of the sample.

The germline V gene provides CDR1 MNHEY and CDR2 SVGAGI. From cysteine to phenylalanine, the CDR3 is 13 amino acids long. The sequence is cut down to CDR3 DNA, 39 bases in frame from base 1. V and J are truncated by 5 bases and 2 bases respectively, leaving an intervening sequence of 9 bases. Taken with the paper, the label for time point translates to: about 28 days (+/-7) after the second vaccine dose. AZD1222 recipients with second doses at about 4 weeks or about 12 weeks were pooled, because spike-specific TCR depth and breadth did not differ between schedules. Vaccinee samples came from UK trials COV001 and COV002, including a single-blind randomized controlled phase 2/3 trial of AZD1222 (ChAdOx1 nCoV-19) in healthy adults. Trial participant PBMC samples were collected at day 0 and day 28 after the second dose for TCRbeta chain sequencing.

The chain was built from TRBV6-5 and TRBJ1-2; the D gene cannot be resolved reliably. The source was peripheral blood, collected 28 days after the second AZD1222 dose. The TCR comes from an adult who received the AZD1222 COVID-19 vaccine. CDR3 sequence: CASSRAGNYGYTF. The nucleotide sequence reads TGTGCCAGCAGTCGGGCAGGAAACTATGGCTACACCTTC.